Presented here are 13 T cell receptor beta chains from one specimen sequenced in a study of T cell responses to AZD1222 COVID-19 vaccine. Measured with immunoSEQ multiplex PCR; TCRdb has only the in-frame clones, and not every one. The table includes approximately 110,000 clones, roughly 84% detected once. The material was peripheral blood, obtained on day 0 of AZD1222 vaccination. These TCRs come from an adult in good health.

The rearrangement joins TRBV4-3 to TRBJ1-2, with a possible D match to TRBD1 (5 bases). With 5 bases removed from V and 2 bases from J, the gap between germline ends came to 15 bases. The V gene's germline CDR1 is LGHNA and CDR2 YSLEER. The CDR3 length is 15 residues. CDR3: CASSEGSGANYGYTF. The DNA for the CDR3 is TGCGCCAGCAGCGAAGGATCCGGGGCGAACTATGGCTACACCTTC.

The chain carries TRBV27 and TRBJ1-1, with D possibly TRBD1 on 5 matching bases. CDR3 length: 15 residues. V lost 1 base to trimming and J lost 3 bases, with 12 bases between them. CDR1 and CDR2 from the germline V gene are MNHEY and SMNVEV (reference sequence). The CDR3 spells CASSLLWGRHTEAFF. CDR3 bases: TGTGCCAGCAGTTTATTGTGGGGCAGGCACACTGAAGCTTTCTTT.

This clone was detected once. The chain is built from TRBV11-2 and TRBJ1-5, with D possibly TRBD1 on 6 matching bases. V lost 1 base to trimming and J lost 2 bases, with 6 bases between them. Germline V gene sequence: CDR1 SGHAT, CDR2 FQNNGV. CDR3 length: 14 amino acids. The CDR3 is CASSLGTGNQPQHF. CDR3 coding DNA: TGTGCCAGCAGCTTAGGGACAGGCAATCAGCCCCAGCATTTT.

This clone was detected only a few times. The chain recombines TRBV5-1 with TRBJ2-3; TRBD2 is a possible D gene (6 bases). Germline-derived CDR1 and CDR2 are SGHRS and YFSETQ. The CDR3 is made up of 19 amino acids. Trimming cost V 4 bases and J 2 bases, with 26 bases left between them. In DNA, the CDR3 is TGCGCCAGCAGCCTCCCCTTCCCCGGGACTCTTAAAGACACAGATACGCAGTATTTT. This codes for CASSLPFPGTLKDTDTQYF.

V gene TRBV19 combines with J gene TRBJ2-6, with TRBD1 matching over 8 bases. The germline gives CDR1 LNHDA, CDR2 SQIVND (reference sequence). This CDR3 contains 21 residues. The ends lost 3 bases at V and 0 bases at J; junction bases unmatched: 16. CDR3: CASSIDVGAGGYLSGANVLTF. As DNA, the CDR3 is TGTGCCAGTAGTATCGACGTGGGAGCAGGGGGCTACCTCTCTGGGGCCAACGTCCTGACTTTC.

This clone appeared a few times. This chain links TRBV7-8 with TRBJ1-1; D gene uncertain. The CDR3 has 17 amino acids. The V and J ends lost 8 bases and 6 bases respectively, with 28 bases between them. Germline CDR1 is SGHVS and CDR2 is FQNEAQ. The CDR3 bases are TGTGCCAGCCGCCGACTAGATAGCAATCCAAGAGGGCCTGAAGCTTTCTTT. Translated: CASRRLDSNPRGPEAFF.

The chain uses TRBV10-3 and TRBJ1-1; D is unresolved. Looked up from germline, CDR1 is ENHRY and CDR2 is SYGVKD. V gave up 3 bases and J gave up 5 bases, with 10 bases separating them. The CDR3 has 13 residues. The CDR3 spells CAISDLGYTEAFF. DNA of the CDR3: TGTGCCATCAGTGACCTCGGATATACTGAAGCTTTCTTT.

The CDR3 sequence: CASSPGGENIQYF. The CDR3 nucleotides read TGTGCCAGCTCACCAGGTGGGGAAAACATTCAGTACTTC. V and J are TRBV18 and TRBJ2-4; no reliable D call. The germline V gene encodes CDR1 KGHSH and CDR2 LQKENI. V gave up 2 bases and J gave up 5 bases, with 7 bases separating them. This CDR3 region has 13 residues.

This clone appeared once. The CDR3: CASSYLGQGYGYTF. DNA of the CDR3: TGTGCCAGCAGTTACTTGGGACAGGGCTACGGCTACACCTTC. The chain links TRBV6-5 to TRBJ1-2; 9 bases match TRBD1. CDR1 and CDR2 from the germline V gene are MNHEY and SVGAGI. The CDR3 runs to 14 residues. The trim removed 1 base at V and 8 bases at J, leaving 5 bases unmatched.

The chain has TRBV7-6 and TRBJ1-1, with 8 bases fitting TRBD1. The CDR3 runs to 17 residues. Germline values: CDR1 SGHVS, CDR2 FNYEAQ. The trim removed 1 base at V and 1 base at J, leaving 8 bases unmatched. CDR3 DNA: TGTGCCAGCAGCTTAGGGGCAGGGGGCGAGAGGAACACTGAAGCTTTCTTT. Its protein is CASSLGAGGERNTEAFF. The variable domain in full, with the rest retrieved from reference TRBV7-6 and TRBJ1-1, is GAGVSQSPRYKVTKRGQDVALRCDPISGHVSLYWYRQALGQGPEFLTYFNYEAQQDKSGLPNDRFSAERPEGSISTLTIQRTEQRDSAMYRCASSLGAGGERNTEAFFGQGTRLTVV.

The rearrangement uses TRBV3-1 (or the pseudogene TRBV3-2) and TRBJ1-4; D call uncertain. V was shortened by 3 bases and J by 10 bases, with 24 bases between the two germline ends. The CDR3 extends over 17 amino acids. Germline V CDR1 and CDR2: LGHDT, YNNKEL (reference sequence). The CDR3 reads CASSQTQSGQHSGKLFF. Written as DNA, the CDR3 is TGTGCCAGCAGCCAGACCCAGTCCGGTCAGCACTCGGGAAAACTGTTTTTT.

This chain links TRBV6-5 with TRBJ1-1; TRBD1 matches at 9 bases. The germline V gene has CDR1 MNHEY and CDR2 SVGAGI. Trimming at V came to 4 bases and at J to 7 bases, leaving 4 bases not matched to a gene. The CDR3 spans 13 residues. As DNA, the CDR3 is TGTGCCAGCAGTTCACAGGGGGCCCTTGAAGCTTTCTTT. It encodes CASSSQGALEAFF.

The V call is TRBV20-1, the J call TRBJ1-2; D not resolved. This CDR3 spans 11 amino acids. The germline gives CDR1 DFQATT, CDR2 SNEGSKA (reference sequence). V was pared by 6 bases and J by 8 bases, with 13 bases between. This CDR3 reads CSAASGVGYTF. DNA of the CDR3: TGCAGTGCGGCTTCTGGGGTAGGCTACACCTTC.